Listed below are T cell receptor beta chains from one sample, sequenced in a study of T cell changes during pregnancy in multiple sclerosis. The repertoire was sequenced with immunoSEQ multiplex PCR; TCRdb's copy has only in-frame clones and lacks some. The data show tens of thousands of clones, with 75% to 95% seen just once and around 1.6% held by the top ten. The input for sequencing was peripheral blood, taken in the third trimester of pregnancy. Source of these receptors: a female donor with multiple sclerosis, enrolled in a pregnancy study. CDR3s include the opening cysteine and the closing phenylalanine or tryptophan. Each record gives: V gene, clone size, D gene, J gene, CDR3 DNA, CDR3 protein. D genes are given only for firm matches. Not every row has a clone size; where given, it reads once, few, many or a size class.

V gene: TRBV19; clone size: few; D gene: .; J gene: TRBJ1-1; CDR3 DNA: TGTGCCAGTAGTATCCAGGCCAGGGGTTGGACTGAAGCTTTCTTT; CDR3 protein: CASSIQARGWTEAFF
V gene: TRBV4-1; clone size: .; D gene: TRBD1; J gene: TRBJ2-7; CDR3 DNA: TGCGCCAGCAGCCAAGATTCTTTCCGGGACAGAAAAACCTACGAGCAGTACTTC; CDR3 protein: CASSQDSFRDRKTYEQYF
V gene: TRBV14; clone size: .; D gene: TRBD1; J gene: TRBJ1-2; CDR3 DNA: TGTGCCAGCAGCCCTCGACAGGGCAGTGGCTACACCTTC; CDR3 protein: CASSPRQGSGYTF
V gene: TRBV15; clone size: few; D gene: TRBD1; J gene: TRBJ1-5; CDR3 DNA: TGTGCCACCAGCAGAGAGGGGTGGGGACAGGGGGCGCGACAGCCCCAGCATTTT; CDR3 protein: CATSREGWGQGARQPQHF
V gene: TRBV28; clone size: .; D gene: .; J gene: TRBJ1-2; CDR3 DNA: TGTGCCAGCAGTTCCTCGAGATTCGAAGTAAATGGCTACACCTTC; CDR3 protein: CASSSSRFEVNGYTF
V gene: TRBV7-9; clone size: few; D gene: TRBD1; J gene: TRBJ1-3; CDR3 DNA: TGTGCCAGCAGCCCGACCGCGGGACAGGGAAAAAACACCATATATTTT; CDR3 protein: CASSPTAGQGKNTIYF
V gene: TRBV6-4; clone size: .; D gene: TRBD1; J gene: TRBJ2-1; CDR3 DNA: TGTGCCAGCAGACTCCTAGGGGGCACCTACAATGAGCAGTTCTTC; CDR3 protein: CASRLLGGTYNEQFF
V gene: TRBV5-6; clone size: .; D gene: .; J gene: TRBJ1-2; CDR3 DNA: TGTGCCAGCAGCTTGGCTTCTACAGGGCATAACTATGGCTACACCTTC; CDR3 protein: CASSLASTGHNYGYTF
V gene: TRBV6-5; clone size: .; D gene: .; J gene: TRBJ2-7; CDR3 DNA: TGTGCCAGCAGTCCCGTAGAGGGAACCTACGAGCAGTACTTC; CDR3 protein: CASSPVEGTYEQYF
V gene: TRBV6-4; clone size: .; D gene: TRBD2; J gene: TRBJ2-3; CDR3 DNA: TGTGCCAGCAGTGACTCGCCTAGCGGGGGAGATACGCAGTATTTT; CDR3 protein: CASSDSPSGGDTQYF
V gene: TRBV7-9; clone size: .; D gene: TRBD1; J gene: TRBJ1-6; CDR3 DNA: TGTGCCAGCAGTTCCGACAGGGGGATGATAGGTTCACCCCTCCACTTT; CDR3 protein: CASSSDRGMIGSPLHF
V gene: TRBV29-1; clone size: .; D gene: TRBD2; J gene: TRBJ2-3; CDR3 DNA: TGCAGCGTTGAAGACAGCGGGGGCCGAGATACGCAGTATTTT; CDR3 protein: CSVEDSGGRDTQYF
V gene: TRBV5-5; clone size: .; D gene: TRBD2; J gene: TRBJ2-1; CDR3 DNA: TGTGCCAGCAGCCCGTTAGCGGGTCTCTCCTACAATGAGCAGTTCTTC; CDR3 protein: CASSPLAGLSYNEQFF
V gene: TRBV14; clone size: .; D gene: .; J gene: TRBJ2-1; CDR3 DNA: TGTGCCAGCAGCCCGCAAGGGTCGGGGTACTCCTACAATGAGCAGTTCTTC; CDR3 protein: CASSPQGSGYSYNEQFF
V gene: TRBV5-4; clone size: .; D gene: TRBD1; J gene: TRBJ2-2; CDR3 DNA: TGTGCCAGCAGCTTGGAAAGGGGACAGGGGAAGCCCGGGGAGCTGTTTTTT; CDR3 protein: CASSLERGQGKPGELFF
V gene: TRBV30; clone size: few; D gene: .; J gene: TRBJ1-5; CDR3 DNA: TGTGCCTGGAGGGCGGATAGAGAACAGCCCCAGCATTTT; CDR3 protein: CAWRADREQPQHF
V gene: TRBV7-2; clone size: .; D gene: TRBD1; J gene: TRBJ2-7; CDR3 DNA: TGTGCCAGCAGCCGGGGGTTCACAGGGGGTGAAGACGAGCAGTACTTC; CDR3 protein: CASSRGFTGGEDEQYF
V gene: TRBV30; clone size: .; D gene: .; J gene: TRBJ1-6; CDR3 DNA: TGTGCCTGGAGTGATCCACCCCGGAGAACCCGGGTGAATTCACCCCTCCACTTT; CDR3 protein: CAWSDPPRRTRVNSPLHF
V gene: TRBV7-2; clone size: .; D gene: TRBD1; J gene: TRBJ1-3; CDR3 DNA: TGTGCCAGCAGCTTAGTCGTTGGGACAGGGGTTGTGTTGGGAAACACCATATATTTT; CDR3 protein: CASSLVVGTGVVLGNTIYF
V gene: TRBV19; clone size: .; D gene: .; J gene: TRBJ1-1; CDR3 DNA: TGTGCCAGTCGGACGGGAATGAACACTGAAGCTTTCTTT; CDR3 protein: CASRTGMNTEAFF
V gene: TRBV4-3; clone size: .; D gene: .; J gene: TRBJ1-5; CDR3 DNA: TGCGCCAGCAGCCAGTCCCGGGAATATAGCAATCAGCCCCAGCATTTT; CDR3 protein: CASSQSREYSNQPQHF
V gene: TRBV19; clone size: .; D gene: .; J gene: TRBJ1-2; CDR3 DNA: TGTGCCAGTAGTGTCACAGGGATCACTATCTATGGCTACACCTTC; CDR3 protein: CASSVTGITIYGYTF
V gene: TRBV10-3; clone size: .; D gene: .; J gene: TRBJ1-1; CDR3 DNA: TGTGCCATCAGTGAATCCGAGGGCAACACTGAAGCTTTCTTT; CDR3 protein: CAISESEGNTEAFF
V gene: TRBV6-5; clone size: .; D gene: .; J gene: TRBJ1-2; CDR3 DNA: TGTGCCAGCAGTCAGAAGCTGGGAGACGCTTATGGCTACACCTTC; CDR3 protein: CASSQKLGDAYGYTF
V gene: TRBV2; clone size: .; D gene: .; J gene: TRBJ1-4; CDR3 DNA: TGTGCCAGCAGTTCGACAGCTAGTAATGAAAAACTGTTTTTT; CDR3 protein: CASSSTASNEKLFF
V gene: TRBV18; clone size: .; D gene: TRBD2; J gene: TRBJ2-7; CDR3 DNA: TGTGCCAGCTCATTATCCGGGACTAGCTCGCCCTACGAGCAGTACTTC; CDR3 protein: CASSLSGTSSPYEQYF
V gene: TRBV5-1; clone size: .; D gene: .; J gene: TRBJ2-7; CDR3 DNA: TGCGCCAGCAGCTTGCAGGGGCAGGACGAGCAGTACTTC; CDR3 protein: CASSLQGQDEQYF
V gene: TRBV6-1; clone size: once; D gene: .; J gene: TRBJ1-2; CDR3 DNA: TGTGCCAGCAGTGCGTCCCAACCCCCCAACAGGGCCTATGGCTACACCTTC; CDR3 protein: CASSASQPPNRAYGYTF
V gene: TRBV19; clone size: once; D gene: .; J gene: TRBJ2-5; CDR3 DNA: TGTGCCAGTAGTATAGCATTGACAGAGCAAGAGACCCAGTACTTC; CDR3 protein: CASSIALTEQETQYF
V gene: TRBV7-2; clone size: .; D gene: .; J gene: TRBJ1-4; CDR3 DNA: TGTGCCAGCAGCGTGGGCGCAACTAATGAAAAACTGTTTTTT; CDR3 protein: CASSVGATNEKLFF
V gene: TRBV18; clone size: .; D gene: .; J gene: TRBJ2-5; CDR3 DNA: TGTGCCAGCTCACCCCGCGCAGAGACCCAGTACTTC; CDR3 protein: CASSPRAETQYF
V gene: TRBV11-1; clone size: .; D gene: .; J gene: TRBJ1-6; CDR3 DNA: TGTGCCAGCAGCCCCCACGTGGAGGGTAATTCACCCCTCCACTTT; CDR3 protein: CASSPHVEGNSPLHF
V gene: TRBV13; clone size: .; D gene: TRBD1; J gene: TRBJ2-5; CDR3 DNA: TGTGCCAGCAGACCCTGGGGACAGGGGAAAGAGACCCAGTACTTC; CDR3 protein: CASRPWGQGKETQYF
V gene: TRBV9; clone size: .; D gene: .; J gene: TRBJ2-3; CDR3 DNA: TGTGCCAGCAGGCCATCTAGCGCCGCCACAGATACGCAGTATTTT; CDR3 protein: CASRPSSAATDTQYF
V gene: TRBV20-1; clone size: .; D gene: .; J gene: TRBJ2-3; CDR3 DNA: TGCAGCGCCAGTCCCACAGATACGCAGTATTTT; CDR3 protein: CSASPTDTQYF
V gene: TRBV6-5; clone size: few; D gene: .; J gene: TRBJ2-1; CDR3 DNA: TGTGCCAGCAAAGAGGGTTTGAACAATGAGCAGTTCTTC; CDR3 protein: CASKEGLNNEQFF
V gene: TRBV29-1; clone size: .; D gene: TRBD1; J gene: TRBJ2-3; CDR3 DNA: TGCAGCGTTGCGGTACAGGGGGCCGGAGATACGCAGTATTTT; CDR3 protein: CSVAVQGAGDTQYF